A single sample gave rise to the 18 T cell receptor beta chains below, sequenced in a study of T cells in Graves' hyperthyroidism and ophthalmopathy. Amplification of TCR beta CDR3 regions used RNA as the template. HTBI primers were employed in a first-round RT-PCR of the TCR CDR3. TCRdb re-called the multiplex PCR reads through MiXCR, storing one row per CDR3 protein. The table has fewer than 650,000 distinct CDR3 sequences, about 15% seen once. Sequencing input: blood. Every receptor here comes from a woman aged 25 to 39 with Graves' hyperthyroidism that later progressed to Graves' ophthalmopathy.

The rearrangement uses TRBV30 and TRBJ1-2; the D is unclear. The CDR3 contains 11 residues. Germline loops: CDR1 GTSNPN, CDR2 SVGIG (reference sequence). Trimming removed 5 bases from V and 8 bases from J, with 12 bases in between. The CDR3 DNA reads as TGTGCCTGGGGCTGGTTATTAGGCTACACCTTC. Protein sequence: CAWGWLLGYTF.

As for this clonotype: Given a much more abundant clone one base away, this may be a read error. The conserved closing phenylalanine or tryptophan is absent in this CDR3, likely reflecting a read error. CDR3 amino acids: CASRENLPNTGELFL. CDR3 in DNA: TGTGCCAGCAGGGAGAATTTGCCGAACACCGGGGAGCTGTTTTTA. The rearrangement links TRBV2 to TRBJ2-2; D gene ambiguous. Trimming stripped 6 bases from V and 0 bases from J, with 11 bases between. Germline values: CDR1 SNHLY, CDR2 FYNNEI. The CDR3 loop spans 15 amino acids.

This clonotype was detected many times. The rearrangement joins TRBV6-5 to TRBJ2-5, with TRBD2 matching over 8 bases. The CDR3 covers 15 residues. The trim removed 0 bases at V and 4 bases at J, leaving 4 bases unmatched. CDR1 MNHEY and CDR2 SVGAGI come from the germline V gene. The CDR3 sequence: CASSYSNAGGETQYF. Written as DNA, the CDR3 is TGTGCCAGCAGTTACTCGAATGCGGGAGGAGAGACCCAGTACTTC.

This clonotype has ten or more counts. The chain uses TRBV30 and TRBJ2-5; D possibly corresponds to TRBD1 (5 bases). Germline values: CDR1 GTSNPN, CDR2 SVGIG (reference sequence). Trimming removed 4 bases from V and 3 bases from J, with 9 bases in between. The CDR3 length is 12 residues. The CDR3, as DNA: TGTGCCTGGATAACAGGAGAAGAGACCCAGTACTTC. It specifies CAWITGEETQYF.

This clonotype was observed at least ten times. This chain links TRBV7-8 with TRBJ2-7; D may be TRBD1 (6 bases). The CDR3 sequence is 15 residues long. Germline V lookup: CDR1 SGHVS, CDR2 FQNEAQ. Trimming took 5 bases from V and 3 from J, leaving 17 bases between them. The CDR3 spells CASSPKRQALYEQYF. The CDR3 DNA reads TGTGCCAGCAGCCCCAAAAGACAGGCGCTCTACGAGCAGTACTTC.

The chain uses TRBV5-6 and TRBJ2-5; D is unclear. Germline lookup yields CDR1 SGHDT and CDR2 YYEEEE. The CDR3 runs to 13 residues. V was shortened by 4 bases and J by 2 bases, with 9 bases between the two germline ends. DNA for the CDR3: TGTGCCAGCAGCACAGCCTTACAAGAGACCCAGTACTTC. Translation gives CASSTALQETQYF.

This clonotype was seen only a few times. The chain joins TRBV6-2 or TRBV6-3 to TRBJ2-1; TRBD2 is a possible D gene (6 bases). This CDR3 contains 13 residues. V was trimmed by 6 bases and J by 7 bases, leaving 13 bases between them. Germline CDR1 reads MNHEY; CDR2 reads SVGEGT. The CDR3 sequence is CASRWEERNEQFF. DNA of the CDR3: TGTGCCAGCAGATGGGAGGAGAGGAATGAGCAGTTCTTC.

This clonotype was recorded at least ten times. The chain has TRBV12-3 or TRBV12-4 and TRBJ2-2; 7 nucleotides agree with TRBD2. The junction had 6 bases not matched to a gene; V was cut back by 8 bases and J by 3 bases. This CDR3 region has 14 residues. Here the CDR3 reads CASGRARYTGELFF. The DNA for the CDR3 is TGTGCCAGCGGGAGGGCCAGGTACACCGGGGAGCTGTTTTTT.

This clonotype was seen ten or more times. The chain combines TRBV2 with TRBJ2-7; no firm D call. Trimming stripped 8 bases from V and 7 bases from J, with 18 bases between. This CDR3 contains 13 residues. Germline assignment: CDR1 SNHLY and CDR2 FYNNEI. The CDR3 bases are TGTGCCAGCTTCCAGGTGATGGTGAGGGAGCAGTACTTC. Translated: CASFQVMVREQYF.

This clonotype has at least ten counts. V is TRBV2 and J is TRBJ1-2; the match to TRBD1 covers 9 bases. Germline-derived CDR1 and CDR2 are SNHLY and FYNNEI. CDR3 length equals 18 residues. The junction had 16 bases not matched to a gene; V was cut back by 3 bases and J by 5 bases. The CDR3 is CASSEAGTGKSPVYGYTF. DNA for the CDR3: TGTGCCAGCAGTGAGGCCGGGACAGGGAAGAGTCCAGTTTATGGCTACACCTTC.

As for this clonotype: A read error may be the cause here, since a much bigger clone is one base away. The conserved phenylalanine or tryptophan normally closing the CDR3 is absent here, so this likely arose from a read error. The chain employs TRBV29-1 and TRBJ1-1; D is perhaps TRBD1 (6 bases). V lost 6 bases and J 6 bases, leaving 17 bases between the germline ends. Germline values: CDR1 SQVTM, CDR2 ANQGSEA. The CDR3 spans 13 residues. The CDR3 loop reads CSVVGGAVAEAFV. In DNA, the CDR3 is TGCAGCGTGGTGGGGGGGGCGGTGGCTGAAGCTTTCGTT.

This clonotype was observed many times. The chain combines TRBV12-3 or TRBV12-4 with TRBJ1-1; possible D gene TRBD1, 5 bases. This CDR3 is built from 12 residues. V lost 4 bases to trimming and J lost 11 bases, with 14 bases between them. The chain's CDR3 is CASSSAGLTAFF. The CDR3 DNA is TGTGCCAGCAGTTCAGCAGGGCTTACCGCTTTCTTT.

This clonotype was seen many times. The rearrangement uses TRBV2 and TRBJ1-1, with D unresolved. This CDR3 contains 13 residues. Trimming removed 6 bases at V and 2 bases at J, with 10 bases between. From germline, CDR1 is SNHLY and CDR2 FYNNEI. CDR3 nucleotides: TGTGCCAGCAGGCTTACAGAAAACACTGAAGCTTTCTTT. This sequence encodes CASRLTENTEAFF.

This clonotype was detected ten times or more. The rearrangement links TRBV5-8 to TRBJ2-5, with D possibly matching TRBD2 (7 bases). Germline loops: CDR1 SGHTS, CDR2 YDEGEE. CDR3 size: 14 residues. Deletions cut 4 bases from V and 7 bases from J, with 17 bases between. The CDR3 region has the DNA TGTGCCAGCAGCATTCCGGGGGGCGTTGGGACCCAGTACTTC. It codes for CASSIPGGVGTQYF. The complete variable domain, with remaining parts taken from reference TRBV5-8 and TRBJ2-5, reads EAGVTQSPTHLIKTRGQQATLRCSPISGHTSVYWYQQALGLGLQFLLWYDEGEERNRGNFPPRFSGRQFPNYSSELNVNALELEDSALYLCASSIPGGVGTQYFGPGTRLLVL.

This clonotype was seen at least ten times. The gene calls are TRBV12-3 or TRBV12-4 and TRBJ2-1, with D perhaps TRBD1 (6 bases). Trimming left V 6 bases short and J 7 bases short, with 10 bases between. The CDR3 sequence is 12 residues long. CDR3: CASSPDSNEQFF. DNA for the CDR3: TGTGCCAGCAGCCCGGACAGTAATGAGCAGTTCTTC.

This clonotype was counted only a few times. The chain couples TRBV4-2 to TRBJ1-2; the D is unclear. Trimming stripped 0 bases from V and 8 bases from J, with 10 bases between. Germline lookup yields CDR1 LGHNA and CDR2 YNFKEQ. The CDR3 is 13 amino acids. As DNA, the CDR3 is TGTGCCAGCAGCCAAGAGATCGAGGGCGGCTACACCTTC. It codes for CASSQEIEGGYTF.

This clonotype was counted only a few times. V is TRBV4-1 and J is TRBJ1-1; perhaps TRBD1 as D (5 bases). Per germline, CDR1 MGHRA and CDR2 YSYEKL. Trimming pared 4 bases from V and 6 bases from J, leaving 27 bases between. There are 18 residues in the CDR3. The CDR3 spells CASSPPGDGQAPIPEAFF. CDR3 in DNA: TGCGCCAGCAGCCCCCCCGGGGACGGTCAAGCCCCGATCCCTGAAGCTTTCTTT.

This clonotype was counted many times. A much larger clone lies one base from this, so it may be a read error. The chain couples TRBV9 to TRBJ1-1; D not resolved. The CDR3 extends over 13 amino acids. Trimming cost V 3 bases and J 0 bases, with 6 bases left between them. Germline V gives CDR1 SGDLS, CDR2 YYNGEE. This CDR3 reads CASSARLNTEAFF. The CDR3 nucleotides are TGTGCCAGCAGCGCCAGGTTGAACACTGAAGCTTTCTTT.